This T cell receptor beta chain came from a study of cytomegalovirus exposure and HLA in healthy donors. On the study more broadly: A prior analysis found around 110 million unique TCR beta sequences from some 190 million T cells.

Both 60 Vbeta primers and 13 Jbeta primers went into the PCR. TCRdb's copy holds only in-frame clones and misses some; the assay was immunoSEQ multiplex PCR. The sample has around 150,000 clones, around nine tenths seen once. There are 13 residues in the CDR3. Germline loops: CDR1 SQVTM, CDR2 ANQGSEA. V was pared by 7 bases and J by 4 bases, with 14 bases between. The chain uses TRBV29-1 and TRBJ1-3; possibly TRBD1 for D (6 bases). The clonotype originates from a woman aged 25 to 39 in good health and CMV-seronegative. Sequencing was performed on PBMCs. CDR3 region: CSAQAQGGNTIYF. CDR3 DNA sequence: TGCAGCGCCCAGGCCCAGGGGGGAAACACCATATATTTT.